The 7 T cell receptor beta chains reported below all come from one sample, sequenced in a study of response to subunit inactivated influenza vaccine. A single record per CDR3 protein comes from TCRdb applying MiXCR to the RT-PCR reads. Among some 200,000 distinct CDR3 sequences listed, approximately 12% were seen once. This sample was also put to use in a study of T cells expressing NK-cell markers. As that study records: With UMIs, 5'RACE template switching was used to make TCR beta cDNA.

The source was CD8+ T cells sorted from PBMCs, collected approximately 13 days after vaccination. The receptors were gathered from a man over 45 who received an inactivated influenza vaccine.

This CDR3 is CASSILPPGELFF. For the CDR3, the DNA is TGTGCCAGTAGTATCCTGCCGCCCGGGGAGCTGTTTTTT. J is TRBJ2-2 and V is TRBV19; D ambiguous. The germline gives CDR1 LNHDA, CDR2 SQIVND (reference sequence). This CDR3 contains 13 residues. V lost 3 bases and J 6 bases, leaving 8 bases between the germline ends.

The rearrangement links TRBV9 to TRBJ2-3; tentatively, D is TRBD2 (5 bases). Germline assignment: CDR1 SGDLS and CDR2 YYNGEE. V was pared by 0 bases and J by 12 bases, with 14 bases between. The CDR3 has 13 residues. The CDR3, as DNA: TGTGCCAGCAGCGTAGGGTTTAGGGAGAAACAGTATTTT. It codes for CASSVGFREKQYF.

This clonotype came up many times. The chain uses TRBV4-2 and TRBJ2-1, with D perhaps matching TRBD1 (6 bases). Trimming cost V 5 bases and J 8 bases, with 13 bases left between them. Germline V gives CDR1 LGHNA, CDR2 YNFKEQ. This CDR3 is built from 13 residues. The CDR3: CASSEGHGDEQFF. CDR3 DNA sequence: TGTGCCAGCAGCGAGGGACATGGCGATGAGCAGTTCTTC.

This clonotype was seen just once. The chain joins TRBV11-2 to TRBJ2-2, with TRBD1 identical over 7 bases. V lost 5 bases and J lost 2; bases outside the gene matches: 14. Germline assignment: CDR1 SGHAT and CDR2 FQNNGV. There are 18 residues in the CDR3. The CDR3 DNA is TGTGCCAGCAGCAGTAGTAAGATGACAGGGCGAAACACCGGGGAGCTGTTTTTT. The encoded protein is CASSSSKMTGRNTGELFF.

In this sample, this clonotype turned up a few times. This CDR3 reads CASSDTGARYNEQFF. The CDR3 nucleotides are TGTGCCAGCAGCGATACAGGGGCGCGGTACAATGAGCAGTTCTTC. The chain carries TRBV6-4 and TRBJ2-1; 7 nucleotides match TRBD1. V lost 6 bases to trimming and J lost 4 bases; unmatched junction nucleotides: 9. This CDR3 is built from 15 residues. The germline CDR1 and CDR2 sequences are MRHNA and SNTAGT.

The sample holds a few counts of this clonotype. V gene TRBV4-1 combines with J gene TRBJ2-7, with D maybe TRBD1 (6 bases). The germline V and J ends were trimmed by 1 base and 2 bases, with 15 bases remaining between them. The CDR3 is made up of 16 amino acids. Germline values: CDR1 MGHRA, CDR2 YSYEKL. In nucleotides, the CDR3 is TGCGCCAGCAGCCAAGCCTCCGGGACACTCACCTACGAGCAGTACTTC. It is translated as CASSQASGTLTYEQYF.

The V call is TRBV4-1, the J call TRBJ2-7; D is unresolved. Trimming took 3 bases from V and 2 from J, leaving 17 bases between them. CDR1 and CDR2 from the germline V gene are MGHRA and YSYEKL. This CDR3 is 16 amino acids long. The CDR3 loop is CASSQSLLNDAYEQYF. The CDR3 DNA reads as TGCGCCAGCAGCCAGTCCCTCTTGAACGACGCCTACGAGCAGTACTTC.